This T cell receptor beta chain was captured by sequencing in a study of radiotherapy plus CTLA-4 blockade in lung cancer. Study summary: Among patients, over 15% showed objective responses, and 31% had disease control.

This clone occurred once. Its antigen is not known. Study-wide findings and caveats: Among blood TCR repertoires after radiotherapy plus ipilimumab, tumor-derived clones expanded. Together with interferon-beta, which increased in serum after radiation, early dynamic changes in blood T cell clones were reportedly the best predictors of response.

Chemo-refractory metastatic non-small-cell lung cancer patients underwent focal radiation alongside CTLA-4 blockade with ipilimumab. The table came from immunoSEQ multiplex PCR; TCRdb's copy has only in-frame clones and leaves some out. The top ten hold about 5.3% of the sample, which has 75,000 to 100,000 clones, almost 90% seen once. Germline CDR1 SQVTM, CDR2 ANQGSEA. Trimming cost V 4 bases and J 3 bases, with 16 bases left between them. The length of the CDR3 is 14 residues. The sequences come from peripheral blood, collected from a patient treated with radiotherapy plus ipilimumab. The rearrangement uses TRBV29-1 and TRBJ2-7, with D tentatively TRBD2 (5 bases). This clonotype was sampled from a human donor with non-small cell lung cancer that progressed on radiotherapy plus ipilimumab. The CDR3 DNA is TGCAGCGTTGGGCCCGGACTGAGTTACTACGAGCAGTACTTC. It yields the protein CSVGPGLSYYEQYF.